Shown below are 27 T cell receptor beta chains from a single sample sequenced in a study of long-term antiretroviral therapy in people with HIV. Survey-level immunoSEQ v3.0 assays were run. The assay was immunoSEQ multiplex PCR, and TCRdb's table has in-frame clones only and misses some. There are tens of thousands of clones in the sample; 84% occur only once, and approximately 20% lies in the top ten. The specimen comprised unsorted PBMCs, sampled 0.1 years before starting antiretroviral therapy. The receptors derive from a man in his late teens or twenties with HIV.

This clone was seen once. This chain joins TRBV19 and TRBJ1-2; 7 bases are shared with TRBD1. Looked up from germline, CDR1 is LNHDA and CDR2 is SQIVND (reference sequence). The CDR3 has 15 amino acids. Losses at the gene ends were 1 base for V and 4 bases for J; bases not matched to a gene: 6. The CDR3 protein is CASSIGGGTAYGYTF. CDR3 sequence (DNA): TGTGCCAGTAGTATAGGTGGAGGGACAGCCTATGGCTACACCTTC.

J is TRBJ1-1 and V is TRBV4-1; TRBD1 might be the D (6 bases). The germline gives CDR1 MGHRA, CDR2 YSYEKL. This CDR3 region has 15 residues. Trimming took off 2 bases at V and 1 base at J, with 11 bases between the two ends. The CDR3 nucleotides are TGCGCCAGCAGCCAAAAAGGGGGGGAGAACACTGAAGCTTTCTTT. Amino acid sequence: CASSQKGGENTEAFF.

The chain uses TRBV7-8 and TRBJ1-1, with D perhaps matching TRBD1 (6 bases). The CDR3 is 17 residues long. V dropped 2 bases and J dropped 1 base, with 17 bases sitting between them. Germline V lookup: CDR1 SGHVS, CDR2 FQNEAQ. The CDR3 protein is CASSLILGWTENTEAFF. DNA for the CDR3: TGTGCCAGCAGCTTAATTCTTGGTTGGACAGAGAACACTGAAGCTTTCTTT. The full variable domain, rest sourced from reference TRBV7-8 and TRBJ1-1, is GAGVSQSPRYKVAKRGQDVALRCDPISGHVSLFWYQQALGQGPEFLTYFQNEAQLDKSGLPSDRFFAERPEGSVSTLKIQRTQQEDSAVYLCASSLILGWTENTEAFFGQGTRLTVV.

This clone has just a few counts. The CDR3 DNA reads TGTGCCAGCAGTGACTCCCGGACCGGAGGCGGGGAGCTGTTTTTT. This sequence encodes CASSDSRTGGGELFF. The chain uses TRBV2 and TRBJ2-2; D possibly corresponds to TRBD2 (5 bases). The CDR3 is made up of 15 amino acids. The germline CDR1 and CDR2 sequences are SNHLY and FYNNEI. Trimming pared 3 bases from V and 7 bases from J, leaving 15 bases between.

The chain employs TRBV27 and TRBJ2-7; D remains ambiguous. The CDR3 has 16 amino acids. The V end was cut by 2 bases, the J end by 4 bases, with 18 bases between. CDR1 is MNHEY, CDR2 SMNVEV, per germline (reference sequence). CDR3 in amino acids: CASSLRGAGIRYEQYF. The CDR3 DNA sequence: TGTGCCAGCAGTTTACGAGGAGCAGGTATAAGGTACGAGCAGTACTTC.

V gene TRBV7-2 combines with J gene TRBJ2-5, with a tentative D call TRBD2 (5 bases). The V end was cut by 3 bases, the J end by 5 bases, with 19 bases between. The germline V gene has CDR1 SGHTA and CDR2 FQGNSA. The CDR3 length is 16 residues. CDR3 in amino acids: CASSLGSLYPRETQYF. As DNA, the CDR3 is TGTGCCAGCAGCTTGGGGAGTCTCTATCCCCGCGAGACCCAGTACTTC.

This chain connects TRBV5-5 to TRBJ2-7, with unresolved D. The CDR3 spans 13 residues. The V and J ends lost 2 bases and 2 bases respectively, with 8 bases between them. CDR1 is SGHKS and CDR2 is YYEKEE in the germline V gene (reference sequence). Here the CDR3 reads CASSLGRAYEQYF. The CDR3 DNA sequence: TGTGCCAGCAGCTTAGGTAGAGCCTACGAGCAGTACTTC.

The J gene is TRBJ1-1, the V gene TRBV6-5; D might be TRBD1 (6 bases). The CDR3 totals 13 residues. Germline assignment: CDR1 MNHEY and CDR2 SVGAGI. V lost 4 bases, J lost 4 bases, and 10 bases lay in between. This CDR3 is CASSWGAGTEAFF. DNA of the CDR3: TGTGCCAGCAGTTGGGGGGCCGGCACTGAAGCTTTCTTT.

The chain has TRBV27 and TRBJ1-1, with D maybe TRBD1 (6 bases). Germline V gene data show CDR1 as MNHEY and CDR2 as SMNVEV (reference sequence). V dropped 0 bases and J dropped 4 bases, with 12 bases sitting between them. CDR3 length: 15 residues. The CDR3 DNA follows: TGTGCCAGCAGTTTATCGAAAAAGGGGGGCACTGAAGCTTTCTTT. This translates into CASSLSKKGGTEAFF.

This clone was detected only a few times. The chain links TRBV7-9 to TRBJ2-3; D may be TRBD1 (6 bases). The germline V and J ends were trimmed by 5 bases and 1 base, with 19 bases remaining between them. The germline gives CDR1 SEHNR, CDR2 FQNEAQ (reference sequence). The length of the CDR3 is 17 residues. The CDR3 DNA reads TGTGCCAGCAGCCTACCGGGTGGACAGCTTCGCACAGATACGCAGTATTTT. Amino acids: CASSLPGGQLRTDTQYF. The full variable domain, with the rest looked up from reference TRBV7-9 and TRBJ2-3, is DTGVSQNPRHKITKRGQNVTFRCDPISEHNRLYWYRQTLGQGPEFLTYFQNEAQLEKSRLLSDRFSAERPKGSFSTLEIQRTEQGDSAMYLCASSLPGGQLRTDTQYFGPGTRLTVL.

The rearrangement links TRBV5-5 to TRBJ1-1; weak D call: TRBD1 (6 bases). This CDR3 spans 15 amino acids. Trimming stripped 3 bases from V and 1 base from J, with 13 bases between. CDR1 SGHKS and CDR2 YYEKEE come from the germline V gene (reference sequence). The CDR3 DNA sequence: TGTGCCAGCAGCTGGACGACAGGTGCGAACACTGAAGCTTTCTTT. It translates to CASSWTTGANTEAFF.

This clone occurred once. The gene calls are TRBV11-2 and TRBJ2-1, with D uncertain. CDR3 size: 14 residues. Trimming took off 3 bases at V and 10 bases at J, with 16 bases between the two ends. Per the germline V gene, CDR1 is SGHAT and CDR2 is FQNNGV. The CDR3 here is CASSFSLDEREQFF. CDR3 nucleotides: TGTGCCAGCAGCTTTTCGCTAGATGAGAGGGAGCAGTTCTTC.

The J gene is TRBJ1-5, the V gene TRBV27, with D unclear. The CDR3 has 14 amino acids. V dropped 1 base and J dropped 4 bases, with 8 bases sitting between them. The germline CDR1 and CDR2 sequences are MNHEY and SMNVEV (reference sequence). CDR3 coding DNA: TGTGCCAGCAGTTTATGGGCAGGTAATCAGCCCCAGCATTTT. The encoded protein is CASSLWAGNQPQHF.

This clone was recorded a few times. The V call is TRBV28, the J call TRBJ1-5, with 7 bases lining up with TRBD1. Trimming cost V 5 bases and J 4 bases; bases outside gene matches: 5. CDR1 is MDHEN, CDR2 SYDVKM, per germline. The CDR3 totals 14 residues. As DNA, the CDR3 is TGTGCCAGCAGTCCGGACAGGCTTAATCAGCCCCAGCATTTT. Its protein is CASSPDRLNQPQHF.

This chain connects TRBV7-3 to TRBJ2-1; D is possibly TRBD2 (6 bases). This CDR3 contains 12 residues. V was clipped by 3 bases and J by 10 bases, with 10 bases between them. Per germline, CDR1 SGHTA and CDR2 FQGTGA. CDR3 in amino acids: CASSFPAGEQFF. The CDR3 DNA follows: TGTGCCAGCAGCTTCCCCGCGGGGGAGCAGTTCTTC. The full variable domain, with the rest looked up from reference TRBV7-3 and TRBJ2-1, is GAGVSQTPSNKVTEKGKYVELRCDPISGHTALYWYRQSLGQGPEFLIYFQGTGAADDSGLPNDRFFAVRPEGSVSTLKIQRTERGDSAVYLCASSFPAGEQFFGPGTRLTVL.

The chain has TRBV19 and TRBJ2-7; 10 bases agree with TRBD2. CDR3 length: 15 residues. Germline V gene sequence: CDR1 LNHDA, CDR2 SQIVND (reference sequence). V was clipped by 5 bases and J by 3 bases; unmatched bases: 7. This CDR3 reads CASSASSGGDYEQYF. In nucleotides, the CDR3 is TGTGCCAGTAGTGCCTCTAGCGGGGGTGACTACGAGCAGTACTTC.

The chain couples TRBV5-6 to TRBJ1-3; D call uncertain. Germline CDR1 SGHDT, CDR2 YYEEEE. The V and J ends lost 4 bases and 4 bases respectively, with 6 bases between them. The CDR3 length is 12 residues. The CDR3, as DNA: TGTGCCAGCAGCCCTTACGGAAACACCATATATTTT. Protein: CASSPYGNTIYF. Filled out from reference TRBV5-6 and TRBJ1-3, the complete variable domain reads DAGVTQSPTHLIKTRGQQVTLRCSPKSGHDTVSWYQQALGQGPQFIFQYYEEEERQRGNFPDRFSGHQFPNYSSELNVNALLLGDSALYLCASSPYGNTIYFGEGSWLTVV.

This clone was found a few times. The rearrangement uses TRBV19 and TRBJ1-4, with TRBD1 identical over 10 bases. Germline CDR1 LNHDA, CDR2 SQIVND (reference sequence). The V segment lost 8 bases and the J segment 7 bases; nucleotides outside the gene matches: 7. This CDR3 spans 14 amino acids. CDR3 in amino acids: CASWGQGRGEKLFF. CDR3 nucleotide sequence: TGTGCCAGTTGGGGACAGGGGAGAGGTGAAAAACTGTTTTTT.

The CDR3: CASSLWLAGDDEQFF. The CDR3 DNA sequence: TGTGCCAGCAGCTTATGGCTAGCGGGAGATGATGAGCAGTTCTTC. The chain has TRBV7-2 and TRBJ2-1; TRBD2 matches at 10 bases. The CDR3 spans 15 residues. Germline trimming cut 2 bases from V and 8 bases from J; bases unmatched to any gene: 6. The germline V gene has CDR1 SGHTA and CDR2 FQGNSA.

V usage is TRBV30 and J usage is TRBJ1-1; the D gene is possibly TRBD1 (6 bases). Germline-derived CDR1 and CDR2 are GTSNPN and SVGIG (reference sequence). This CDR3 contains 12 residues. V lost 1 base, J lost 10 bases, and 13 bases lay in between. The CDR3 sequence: CAWSGGAGGAFF. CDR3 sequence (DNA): TGTGCCTGGAGTGGGGGGGCCGGGGGAGCTTTCTTT.

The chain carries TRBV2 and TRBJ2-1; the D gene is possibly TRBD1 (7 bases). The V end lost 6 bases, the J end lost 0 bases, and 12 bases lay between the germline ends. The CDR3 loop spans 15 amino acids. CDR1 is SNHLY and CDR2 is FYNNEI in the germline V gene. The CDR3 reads CASRAGQSSYNEQFF. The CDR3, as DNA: TGTGCCAGCAGGGCGGGACAGAGCTCCTACAATGAGCAGTTCTTC.

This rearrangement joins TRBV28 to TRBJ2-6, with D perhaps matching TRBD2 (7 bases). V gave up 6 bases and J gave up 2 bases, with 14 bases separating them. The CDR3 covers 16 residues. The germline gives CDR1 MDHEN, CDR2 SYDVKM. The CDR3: CASRGGALPGANVLTF. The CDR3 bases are TGTGCCAGCAGAGGGGGGGCGCTTCCTGGGGCCAACGTCCTGACTTTC.

CDR3 sequence: CASSFHQGGTRDNEQFF. The DNA of the CDR3 is TGTGCCAGCAGTTTTCACCAGGGGGGAACCCGCGACAATGAGCAGTTCTTC. The chain uses TRBV28 and TRBJ2-1; D might be TRBD1 (7 bases). The CDR3 has 17 residues. Trimming pared 3 bases from V and 5 bases from J, leaving 20 bases between. From germline, CDR1 is MDHEN and CDR2 SYDVKM.

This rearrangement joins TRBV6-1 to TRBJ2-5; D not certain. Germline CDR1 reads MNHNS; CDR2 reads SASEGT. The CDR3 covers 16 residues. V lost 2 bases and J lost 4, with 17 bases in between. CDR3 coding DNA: TGTGCCAGCAGTGAATTCCCCGGTATTGGAGCAGAGACCCAGTACTTC. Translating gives CASSEFPGIGAETQYF.

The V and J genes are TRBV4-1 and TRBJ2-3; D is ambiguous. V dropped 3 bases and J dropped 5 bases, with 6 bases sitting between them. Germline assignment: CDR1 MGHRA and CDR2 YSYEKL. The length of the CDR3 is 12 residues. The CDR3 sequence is CASSHGGDTQYF. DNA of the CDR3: TGCGCCAGCAGCCATGGCGGAGATACGCAGTATTTT.

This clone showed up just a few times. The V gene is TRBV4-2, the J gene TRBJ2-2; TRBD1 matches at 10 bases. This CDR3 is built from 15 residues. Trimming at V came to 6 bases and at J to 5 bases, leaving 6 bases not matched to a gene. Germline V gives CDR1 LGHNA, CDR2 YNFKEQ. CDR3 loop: CASRSGTGDTGELFF. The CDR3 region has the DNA TGTGCCAGCAGATCCGGGACAGGGGATACCGGGGAGCTGTTTTTT.

CDR3 in DNA: TGTGCCAGTAGTATAGATCTTCGAATAGGGTACAATGAGCAGTTCTTC. Residues: CASSIDLRIGYNEQFF. The chain has TRBV19 and TRBJ2-1; D not resolved. V lost 0 bases, J lost 4 bases, and 13 bases lay in between. This CDR3 has 16 amino acids. Germline CDR1 is LNHDA and CDR2 is SQIVND (reference sequence).